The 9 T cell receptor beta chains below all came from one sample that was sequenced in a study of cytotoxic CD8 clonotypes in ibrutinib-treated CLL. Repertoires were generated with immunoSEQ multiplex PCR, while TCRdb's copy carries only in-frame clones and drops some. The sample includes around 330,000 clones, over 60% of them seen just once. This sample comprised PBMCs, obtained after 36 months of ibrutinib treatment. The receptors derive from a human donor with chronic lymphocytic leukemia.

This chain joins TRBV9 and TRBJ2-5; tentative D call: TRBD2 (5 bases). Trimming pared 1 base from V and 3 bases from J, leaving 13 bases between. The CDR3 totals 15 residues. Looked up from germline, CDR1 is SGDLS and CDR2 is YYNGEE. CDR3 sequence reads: CASSVSSEEEETQYF. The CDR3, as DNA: TGTGCCAGCAGCGTAAGTAGCGAGGAGGAAGAGACCCAGTACTTC.

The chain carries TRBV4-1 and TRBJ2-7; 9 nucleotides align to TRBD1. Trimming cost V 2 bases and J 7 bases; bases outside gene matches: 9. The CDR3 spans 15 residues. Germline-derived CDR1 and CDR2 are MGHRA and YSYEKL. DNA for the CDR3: TGCGCCAGCAGCCAACCGGGACAGGGTCATCAGGAGCAGTACTTC. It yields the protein CASSQPGQGHQEQYF.

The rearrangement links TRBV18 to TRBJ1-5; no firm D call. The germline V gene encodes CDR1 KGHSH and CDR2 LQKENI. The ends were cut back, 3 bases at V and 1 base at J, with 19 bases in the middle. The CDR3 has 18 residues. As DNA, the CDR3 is TGTGCCAGCTCACCTGGGTTAGGGCTCGGATTGAGCAATCAGCCCCAGCATTTT. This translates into CASSPGLGLGLSNQPQHF.

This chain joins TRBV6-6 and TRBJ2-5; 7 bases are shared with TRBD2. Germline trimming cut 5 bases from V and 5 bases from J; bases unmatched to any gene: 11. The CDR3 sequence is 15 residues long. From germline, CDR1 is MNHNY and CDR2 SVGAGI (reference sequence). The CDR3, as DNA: TGTGCCAGCAGTCCCAGGGACTGGGGGGGGGAGACCCAGTACTTC. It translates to CASSPRDWGGETQYF.

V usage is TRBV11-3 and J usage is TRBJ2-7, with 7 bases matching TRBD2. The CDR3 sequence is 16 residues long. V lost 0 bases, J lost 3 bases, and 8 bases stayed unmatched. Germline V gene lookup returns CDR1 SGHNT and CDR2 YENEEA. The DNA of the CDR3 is TGTGCCAGCAGCTTAGATTCGGAGGAGCGGGGCTACGAGCAGTACTTC. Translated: CASSLDSEERGYEQYF.

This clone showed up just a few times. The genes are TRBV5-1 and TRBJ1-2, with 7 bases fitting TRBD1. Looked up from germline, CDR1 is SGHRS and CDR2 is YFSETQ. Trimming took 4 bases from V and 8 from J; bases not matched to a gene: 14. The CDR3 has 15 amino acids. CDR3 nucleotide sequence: TGCGCCAGCAGCCCCCGACAGGGCGGAGAAAGGGGCTACACCTTC. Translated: CASSPRQGGERGYTF.

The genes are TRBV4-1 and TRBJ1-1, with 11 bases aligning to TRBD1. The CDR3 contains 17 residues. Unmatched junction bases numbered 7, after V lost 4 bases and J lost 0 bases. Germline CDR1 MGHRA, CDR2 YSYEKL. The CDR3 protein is CASSLRTGGVMNTEAFF. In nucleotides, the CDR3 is TGCGCCAGCAGCCTCCGGACAGGGGGCGTCATGAACACTGAAGCTTTCTTT.

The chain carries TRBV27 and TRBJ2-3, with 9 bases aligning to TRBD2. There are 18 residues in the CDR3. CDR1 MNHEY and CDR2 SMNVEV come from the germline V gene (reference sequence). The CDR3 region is CATAVAGGPGRHTDTQYF. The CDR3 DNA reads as TGTGCTACGGCCGTTGCGGGAGGGCCGGGGAGGCACACAGATACGCAGTATTTT.

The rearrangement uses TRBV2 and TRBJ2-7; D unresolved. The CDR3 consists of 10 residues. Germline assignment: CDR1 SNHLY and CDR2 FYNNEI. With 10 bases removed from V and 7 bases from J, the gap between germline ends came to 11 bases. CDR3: CATNTGEQYF. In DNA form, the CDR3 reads TGTGCCACCAATACCGGGGAGCAGTACTTC.